This T cell receptor (beta chain) was identified during a study of blood T cell repertoires in COVID-19. The overall study: T cells, B-cell-depleted T cells, or PBMCs provided the cDNA or gDNA that served as material.

Clinical history as reported by participants underpinned cohort assignment. In the authors' methods: Cell counts per sample came from amplifying reference gene primers. Generated by immunoSEQ multiplex PCR, the TCRdb table keeps only in-frame clones and is missing some. The V and J calls and clone size are taken from that table; D and trimming were inferred from the DNA. The table lists about 350,000 clones, about 90% of them singletons. The receptor was derived from a woman aged 25 to 39 who had been exposed to COVID-19. The material sequenced was PBMCs or T cells enriched from blood (not recorded which).

The CDR3 loop reads CASSLPLGGWETQYF. The CDR3 bases are TGTGCCAGCAGCCTCCCCCTAGGTGGGTGGGAGACCCAGTACTTC. This chain uses TRBV3-1 (or the pseudogene TRBV3-2) with TRBJ2-5; D uncertain. Deletions cut 4 bases from V and 5 bases from J, with 17 bases between. The CDR3 has 15 residues. Germline-derived CDR1 and CDR2 are LGHDT and YNNKEL (reference sequence).